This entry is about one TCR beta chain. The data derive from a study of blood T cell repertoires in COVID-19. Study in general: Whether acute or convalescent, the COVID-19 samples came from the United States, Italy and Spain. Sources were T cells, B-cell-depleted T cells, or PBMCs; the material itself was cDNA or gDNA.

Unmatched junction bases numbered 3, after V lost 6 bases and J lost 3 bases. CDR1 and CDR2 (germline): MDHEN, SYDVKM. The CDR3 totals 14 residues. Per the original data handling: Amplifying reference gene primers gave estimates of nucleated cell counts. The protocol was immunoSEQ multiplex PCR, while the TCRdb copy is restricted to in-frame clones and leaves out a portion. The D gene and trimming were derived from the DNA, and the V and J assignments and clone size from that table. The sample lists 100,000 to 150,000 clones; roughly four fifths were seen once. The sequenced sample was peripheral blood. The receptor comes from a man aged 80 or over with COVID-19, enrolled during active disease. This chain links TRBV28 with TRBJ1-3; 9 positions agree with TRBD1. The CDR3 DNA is TGTGCCAGCAGCTGGGACAGGGATGGAAACACCATATATTTT. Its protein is CASSWDRDGNTIYF.